Listed below are T cell receptor beta chains from one sample, sequenced in a study of blood T cell repertoires in COVID-19. The data were produced by immunoSEQ multiplex PCR, yet TCRdb's version contains in-frame clones alone and is incomplete. The sample yields 200,000 to 250,000 clones, under 90% seen once. Sample: peripheral blood. These receptors originate from a woman over 75 with active or convalescent COVID-19. Both conserved end residues are part of each CDR3. Each record gives: V gene, J gene, CDR3 length, D gene, clone size, CDR3 protein, CDR3 DNA. A D gene is named only where the DNA matches it firmly. Not all rows give a size; the values are once, few, many and, for expanded clones, a class.

>TRBV28|TRBJ1-2|18|TRBD1|-
CASSLLAWDRSYRYGYTF
TGTGCCAGCAGTTTACTAGCTTGGGACAGGAGCTACCGATATGGCTACACCTTC
>TRBV11-2|TRBJ1-1|14|-|few
CASSLDLDRTEAFF
TGTGCCAGCAGCTTAGACCTAGACAGGACTGAAGCTTTCTTT
>TRBV5-4|TRBJ1-2|13|-|-
CASGVPGENGYTF
TGTGCCAGCGGAGTCCCTGGGGAGAATGGCTACACCTTC
>TRBV6-5|TRBJ2-7|14|TRBD1|-
CASSYEYRGHEQYF
TGTGCCAGCAGTTACGAGTACAGGGGCCACGAGCAGTACTTC
>TRBV4-2|TRBJ2-6|17|-|-
CASSPDRTFSGANVLTF
TGTGCCAGCAGCCCCGACAGGACCTTCTCTGGGGCCAACGTCCTGACTTTC
>TRBV6-5|TRBJ1-2|13|-|-
CASSYSQGKGYTF
TGTGCCAGCAGTTATAGCCAGGGCAAGGGCTACACCTTC
>TRBV27|TRBJ1-1|13|-|-
CASSLFSNTEAFF
TGTGCCAGCAGTTTATTCTCTAACACTGAAGCTTTCTTT
>TRBV19|TRBJ2-2|17|-|-
CASSPQHRTKGDGELFF
TGTGCCAGTAGTCCTCAACACCGGACAAAGGGTGACGGGGAGCTGTTTTTT
>TRBV6-2/TRBV6-3|TRBJ2-3|19|TRBD1|-
CASSYLKVVGQASTDTQYF
TGTGCCAGCAGTTACTTAAAGGTCGTTGGACAGGCTAGCACAGATACGCAGTATTTT
>TRBV4-1|TRBJ2-1|16|-|-
CASRPSDVGQGNEQFF
TGCGCCAGCAGGCCCTCCGACGTTGGCCAGGGGAATGAGCAGTTCTTC
>TRBV7-9|TRBJ2-1|13|TRBD2|-
CASSLELAGEQFF
TGTGCCAGCAGCTTAGAATTAGCGGGTGAGCAGTTCTTC